The 2 T cell receptor beta chains below were found in one sample sequenced in a study of metastatic and nonmetastatic thyroid tumors. With MiXCR, TCRdb called clones anew from the PCR reads. The sample records tens of thousands of clones, around 12% being singletons. None of the patients had undergone any treatment ahead of thyroid surgery. Sequencing input: tumor tissue. These receptors were taken from a female donor with papillary thyroid cancer or a benign thyroid nodule (not recorded which). Some clones in this sample may be carry-over from other donors' samples.

This clone appeared many times. The V call is TRBV11-3, the J call TRBJ2-5; D gene ambiguous. Trimming removed 3 bases from V and 4 bases from J, with 9 bases in between. CDR1 SGHNT and CDR2 YENEEA come from the germline V gene. The length of the CDR3 is 13 residues. DNA for the CDR3: TGTGCCAGCAGCTTGATAGAGACAGAGACCCAGTACTTC. This encodes CASSLIETETQYF.

About this clone itself: A much larger clone differs by one base, so this may be a read error. V is TRBV10-1 and J is TRBJ2-3; D gene uncertain. Germline lookup yields CDR1 WNHNN and CDR2 SYGVQD (reference sequence). The length of the CDR3 is 15 residues. The CDR3 is CASSESNGMLDTQCF. CDR3 nucleotides: TGCGCCAGCAGTGAGTCGAATGGGATGCTAGATACGCAGTGTTTT.